These T cell receptor beta chains were read from a single sample in a study of post-analysis software for immune sequencing data. From the PCR reads, TCRdb called clonotypes with MiXCR, one entry per CDR3 protein. The sample lists about 820,000 distinct CDR3 sequences, roughly 50% seen once, with 4.6% in the top ten. The material sequenced was blood. Receptor source: a girl aged 10 to 17 with multiple sclerosis. Each CDR3 is given with its conserved first and last residue.

j_call v_call cdr3_aa
TRBJ1-4 TRBV20-1 CSAPDRGNEKLFF
TRBJ2-7 TRBV29-1 CSVEDLSGGRETYEQYF
TRBJ2-7 TRBV5-1 CASSRQRGSSSYEQYF
TRBJ2-1 TRBV5-1 CASSLDFRADEQFF
TRBJ2-1 TRBV20-1 CSARGGLAGGSYNEQFF
TRBJ1-1 TRBV20-1 CSTGTGPTEAFF
TRBJ2-7 TRBV7-9 CASSPSRQESEQYF
TRBJ2-7 TRBV5-4 CASSSTPESYEQYF
TRBJ1-2 TRBV3-1 CASSQDSRMRGAYGYTF
TRBJ1-3 TRBV12-3/TRBV12-4 CASSVQGGGNTIYF
TRBJ2-1 TRBV6-4 CASSDARAGFDEQFF
TRBJ2-3 TRBV12-3/TRBV12-4 CASSLRERGTDTQYF
TRBJ2-1 TRBV10-3 CAISVPGGGPYNEQFF
TRBJ2-7 TRBV20-1 CSARLAGASYEQYF
TRBJ2-1 TRBV5-1 CASSLLAGSGNEQFF
TRBJ1-1 TRBV3-1 CASSHPQGYEAFF
TRBJ2-3 TRBV5-1 CASRRTGLRTDTQYF
TRBJ2-1 TRBV20-1 CSARNSGGPNEQFF
TRBJ2-1 TRBV5-1 CASSLAGAGFYNEQFF
TRBJ1-5 TRBV20-1 CSARAGYTLNQPQHF
NA TRBV6-5 CASSRGREIFYEQYF
TRBJ2-5 TRBV10-3 CAISPSNGGKETQYF
TRBJ1-1 TRBV7-8 CASSFGPPGLNTEAFF
TRBJ2-7 TRBV5-1 CASSLTLPGQGAIAYEQYF
TRBJ2-5 TRBV20-1 CSARLGSGGSLETQYF
TRBJ2-3 TRBV12-5 CASGLSYTDTQYF